This T cell receptor beta chain was recovered during a study of technical replicates of blood from several donors. The table came from immunoSEQ multiplex PCR; TCRdb's copy has only in-frame clones and leaves some out. The repertoire consists of some 56,000 clones, with just over 90% occurring once and the leading ten covering 4.2%. Per the germline V gene, CDR1 is MNHNY and CDR2 is SVGAGI (reference sequence). V shed 6 bases, J shed 4 bases, and the junction held 4 bases outside the gene matches. The length of the CDR3 is 14 residues. The source of this sequence is a human donor in good health. Some clones in this sample may be carry-over from other donors' samples. The V gene is TRBV6-6, the J gene TRBJ2-1; TRBD2 matches at 9 bases. Material: PBMCs. The CDR3 sequence is CASSRTSDYNEQFF. As DNA, the CDR3 is TGTGCCAGCAGCCGGACTAGCGATTACAATGAGCAGTTCTTC.